This passage covers 2 T cell receptor beta chains from one sample sequenced in a study of molecular identifiers for immune sequencing clone quantification. A single record per CDR3 protein comes from TCRdb applying MiXCR to the PCR reads. The sample carries 460,000 or so distinct CDR3 sequences, about 22% recorded once. The specimen sequenced was naive CD8+ T cells from blood, with Jurkat cell RNA spiked in. Described subset: FACS-sorted CD8+CD4-CCR7+CD45RA+ naive T cells. The source of these receptors is a human donor in good health. Some libraries in this study had Jurkat cell RNA spiked in.

This clonotype was recorded at least ten times. The chain has TRBV20-1 and TRBJ1-1, with no clear D. The CDR3 covers 12 residues. V was shortened by 1 base and J by 4 bases, with 7 bases between the two germline ends. Germline CDR1 is DFQATT and CDR2 is SNEGSKA (reference sequence). CDR3 coding DNA: TGCAGTGCTAGAGGGGAGGGCACTGAAGCTTTCTTT. Residues: CSARGEGTEAFF.

This clonotype was picked up a small number of times. This chain connects TRBV5-1 to TRBJ2-1; D is unresolved. Germline CDR1 reads SGHRS; CDR2 reads YFSETQ. Deletions cut 4 bases from V and 0 bases from J, with 11 bases between. This CDR3 has 15 amino acids. DNA of the CDR3: TGCGCCAGCAGCCTGCATCCCCACTCCTACAATGAGCAGTTCTTC. Protein product: CASSLHPHSYNEQFF.